This entry is about one T cell receptor beta chain. Its cognate antigen is unknown. Looked up from germline, CDR1 is SEHNR and CDR2 is FQNEAQ (reference sequence). V lost 5 bases, J lost 1 base, and 14 bases lay in between. The CDR3 totals 15 residues. PCR was performed using 60 Vbeta and 13 Jbeta primers. How the authors handled the data: It was a later analysis that counted 79 million or so unique TCR beta chains, of which 9.5 million to 14 million were shared. The protocol was immunoSEQ multiplex PCR, while the TCRdb copy is restricted to in-frame clones and leaves out a portion. V and J calls and clone size come straight from that table; D and trimming were deduced from the DNA. The sample carries fewer than 200,000 clones, around four fifths recorded once. The data were obtained in a study of cytomegalovirus exposure and HLA in healthy donors. Study-wide results and caveats: In a later analysis, HLA-C alleles had the fewest associated TCRs, DRB1 alleles the most. It was reported that the classifier diagnosed cytomegalovirus status with high specificity and sensitivity in both the original and validation cohorts. The dataset shows that most TCR sequences were rare, while some public TCRs occurred in many donors.

The receptor comes from a man aged 25 to 40 in good health and CMV-seronegative. Specimen: PBMCs. This sequence joins TRBV7-9 and TRBJ2-5; D is possibly TRBD2 (6 bases). Here the CDR3 reads CASSRGMGSQETQYF. Here the CDR3 DNA reads TGTGCCAGCAGCCGGGGGATGGGCAGCCAAGAGACCCAGTACTTC.